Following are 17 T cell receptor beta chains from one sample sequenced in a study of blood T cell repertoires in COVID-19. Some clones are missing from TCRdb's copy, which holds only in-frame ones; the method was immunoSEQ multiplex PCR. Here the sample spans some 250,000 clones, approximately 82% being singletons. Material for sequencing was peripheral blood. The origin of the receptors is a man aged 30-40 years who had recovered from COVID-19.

The chain's CDR3 is CASSLAPTDLNTEAFF. Written as DNA, the CDR3 is TGTGCCAGCAGCTTAGCCCCGACGGACTTGAACACTGAAGCTTTCTTT. The chain has TRBV7-9 and TRBJ1-1, with no clear D. In germline, CDR1 is SEHNR, CDR2 FQNEAQ (reference sequence). V lost 0 bases and J lost 0, with 11 bases in between. This CDR3 contains 16 residues.

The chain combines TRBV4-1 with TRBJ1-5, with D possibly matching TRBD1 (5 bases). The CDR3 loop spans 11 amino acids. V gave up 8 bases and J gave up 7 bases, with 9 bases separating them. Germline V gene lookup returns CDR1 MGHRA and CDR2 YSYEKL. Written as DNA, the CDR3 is TGCGCCAGCGGCCGGGGCCAGCCCCAGCATTTT. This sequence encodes CASGRGQPQHF.

CDR3 sequence reads: CASSQQSGQGFDYTF. CDR3 DNA sequence: TGTGCCAGCAGCCAACAGTCCGGACAGGGTTTCGACTACACCTTC. The chain is built from TRBV11-2 and TRBJ1-2; the match to TRBD1 covers 8 bases. This CDR3 has 15 amino acids. The V and J ends lost 5 bases and 10 bases, in that order; junction bases with no gene match: 15. CDR1 is SGHAT, CDR2 FQNNGV, per germline.

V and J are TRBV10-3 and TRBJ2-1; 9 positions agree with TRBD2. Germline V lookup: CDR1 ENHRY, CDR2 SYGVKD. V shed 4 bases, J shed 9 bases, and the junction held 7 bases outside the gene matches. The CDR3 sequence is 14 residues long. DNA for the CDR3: TGTGCCATCAGTGGCGGGGGGGCCGAGGGTGAGCAGTTCTTC. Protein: CAISGGGAEGEQFF.

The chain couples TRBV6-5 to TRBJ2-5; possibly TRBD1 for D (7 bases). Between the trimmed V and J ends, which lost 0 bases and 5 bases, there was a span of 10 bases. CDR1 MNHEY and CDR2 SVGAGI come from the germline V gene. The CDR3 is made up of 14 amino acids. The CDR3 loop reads CASSYSTGRETQYF. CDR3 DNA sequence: TGTGCCAGCAGTTACTCGACAGGGAGGGAGACCCAGTACTTC.

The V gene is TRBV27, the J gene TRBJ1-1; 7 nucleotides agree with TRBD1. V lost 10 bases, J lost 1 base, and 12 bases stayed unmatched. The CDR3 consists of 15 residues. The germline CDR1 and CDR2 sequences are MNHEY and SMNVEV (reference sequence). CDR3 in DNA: TGTGCCACAGCGAAGAGACAGGGTGAGAACACTGAAGCTTTCTTT. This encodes CATAKRQGENTEAFF.

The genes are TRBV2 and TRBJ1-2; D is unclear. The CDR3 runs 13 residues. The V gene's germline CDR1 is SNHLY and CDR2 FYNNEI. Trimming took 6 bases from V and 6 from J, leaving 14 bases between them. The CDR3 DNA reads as TGTGCCAGCAGGGAGGGTCCATCCCATGGCTACACCTTC. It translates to CASREGPSHGYTF.

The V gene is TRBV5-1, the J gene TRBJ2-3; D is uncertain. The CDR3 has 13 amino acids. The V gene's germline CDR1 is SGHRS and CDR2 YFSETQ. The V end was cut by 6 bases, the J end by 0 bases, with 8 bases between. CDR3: CASNRDSTDTQYF. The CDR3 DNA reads TGCGCCAGCAATCGAGATAGCACAGATACGCAGTATTTT.

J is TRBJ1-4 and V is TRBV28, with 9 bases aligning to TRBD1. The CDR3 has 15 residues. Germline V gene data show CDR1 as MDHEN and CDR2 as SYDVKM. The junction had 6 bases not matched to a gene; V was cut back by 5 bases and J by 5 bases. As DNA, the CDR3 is TGTGCCAGCAGTCTTTGGGGACAGGGAAATGAAAAACTGTTTTTT. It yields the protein CASSLWGQGNEKLFF.

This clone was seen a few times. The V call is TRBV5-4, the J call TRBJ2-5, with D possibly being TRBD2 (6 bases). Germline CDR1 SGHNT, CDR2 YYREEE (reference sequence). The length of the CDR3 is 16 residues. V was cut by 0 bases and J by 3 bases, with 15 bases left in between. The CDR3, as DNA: TGTGCCAGCAGCTTGGGAACGCAGGGAGGTGAAGAGACCCAGTACTTC. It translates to CASSLGTQGGEETQYF.

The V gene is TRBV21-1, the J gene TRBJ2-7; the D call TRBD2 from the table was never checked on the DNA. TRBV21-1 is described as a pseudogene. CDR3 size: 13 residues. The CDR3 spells CANPSAGDYEQYF. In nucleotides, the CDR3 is TGTGCTAACCCCTCGGCGGGGGACTACGAGCAGTACTTC.

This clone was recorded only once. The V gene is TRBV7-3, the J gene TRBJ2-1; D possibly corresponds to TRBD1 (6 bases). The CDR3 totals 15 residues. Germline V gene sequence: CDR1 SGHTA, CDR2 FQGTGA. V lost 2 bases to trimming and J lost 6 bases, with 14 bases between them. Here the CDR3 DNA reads TGTGCCAGCAGCTTACGAGGGGGTATAATCAATGAGCAGTTCTTC. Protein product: CASSLRGGIINEQFF.

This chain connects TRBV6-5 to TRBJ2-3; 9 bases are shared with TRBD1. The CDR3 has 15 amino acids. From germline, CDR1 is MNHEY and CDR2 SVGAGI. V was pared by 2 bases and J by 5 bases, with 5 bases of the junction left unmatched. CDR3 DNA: TGTGCCAGCAGTTACCGGGACAGGGACGGAGATACGCAGTATTTT. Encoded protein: CASSYRDRDGDTQYF.

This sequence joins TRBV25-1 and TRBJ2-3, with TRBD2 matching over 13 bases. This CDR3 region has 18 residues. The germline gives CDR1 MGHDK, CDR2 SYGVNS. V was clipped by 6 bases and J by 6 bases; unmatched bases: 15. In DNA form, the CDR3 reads TGTGCCAGCAGAACAACTAGCGGGGGGGCGGCAGCAGGGGATACGCAGTATTTT. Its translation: CASRTTSGGAAAGDTQYF. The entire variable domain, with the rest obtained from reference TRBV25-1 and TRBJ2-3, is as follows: EADIYQTPRYLVIGTGKKITLECSQTMGHDKMYWYQQDPGMELHLIHYSYGVNSTEKGDLSSESTVSRIRTEHFPLTLESARPSHTSQYLCASRTTSGGAAAGDTQYFGPGTRLTVL.

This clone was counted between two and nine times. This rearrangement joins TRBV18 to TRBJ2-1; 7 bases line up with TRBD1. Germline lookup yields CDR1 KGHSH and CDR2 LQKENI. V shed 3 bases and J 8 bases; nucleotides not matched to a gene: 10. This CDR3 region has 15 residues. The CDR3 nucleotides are TGTGCCAGCTCACCCGAGGGGGCGTTGGGCGATGAGCAGTTCTTC. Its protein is CASSPEGALGDEQFF. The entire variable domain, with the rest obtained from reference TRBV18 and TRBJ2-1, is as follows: NAGVMQNPRHLVRRRGQEARLRCSPMKGHSHVYWYRQLPEEGLKFMVYLQKENIIDESGMPKERFSAEFPKEGPSILRIQQVVRGDSAAYFCASSPEGALGDEQFFGPGTRLTVL.

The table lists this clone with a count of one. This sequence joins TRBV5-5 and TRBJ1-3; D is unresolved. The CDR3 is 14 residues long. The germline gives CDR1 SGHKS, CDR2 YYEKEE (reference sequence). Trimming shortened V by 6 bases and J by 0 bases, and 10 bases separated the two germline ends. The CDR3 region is CASKQTSSGNTIYF. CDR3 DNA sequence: TGTGCCAGCAAACAGACAAGCTCTGGAAACACCATATATTTT.

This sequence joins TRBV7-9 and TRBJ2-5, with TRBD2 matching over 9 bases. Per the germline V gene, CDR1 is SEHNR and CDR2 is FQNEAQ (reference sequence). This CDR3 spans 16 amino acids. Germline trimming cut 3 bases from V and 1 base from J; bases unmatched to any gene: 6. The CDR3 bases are TGTGCCAGCAGCTTCCGTAGCGGGGGTTCCCAAGAGACCCAGTACTTC. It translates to CASSFRSGGSQETQYF.